This T cell receptor (beta chain) derives from a study of high-grade serous ovarian cancer treatment subgroups. Germline values: CDR1 MNHEY, CDR2 SVGAGI. J was trimmed by 11 bases and V by 6 bases; bases with no gene match: 6. The CDR3 totals 12 residues. This clone has only one observation. Tumor tissue was taken before any definitive surgery or chemotherapy was given. Profiled with immunoSEQ multiplex PCR; TCRdb holds only in-frame clones, not every one. The data hold about 40,000 clones, with 75% to 85% observed a single time. The sample taken for sequencing was tumor tissue. The receptor's source is a human donor with high-grade serous ovarian cancer. V is TRBV6-5 and J is TRBJ1-1; 10 bases are a match to TRBD1. The CDR3 coding sequence is TGTGCCAGCAGCCGGACAGGGGGTATGGCTTTCTTT. As protein: CASSRTGGMAFF.